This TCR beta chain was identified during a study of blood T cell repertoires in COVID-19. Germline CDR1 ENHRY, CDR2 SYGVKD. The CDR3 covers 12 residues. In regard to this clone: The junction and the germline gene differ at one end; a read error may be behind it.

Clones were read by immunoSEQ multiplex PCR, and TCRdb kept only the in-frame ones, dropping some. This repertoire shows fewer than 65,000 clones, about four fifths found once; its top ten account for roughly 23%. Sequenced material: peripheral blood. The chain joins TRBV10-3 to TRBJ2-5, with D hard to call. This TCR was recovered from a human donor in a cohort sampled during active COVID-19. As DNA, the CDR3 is TGTGCCATCAGTGAGCACCAGGAGACCCAGTACTTC. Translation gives CAISEHQETQYF.